The rows below give T cell receptor beta chains drawn from one sample of a study of cytomegalovirus exposure and HLA in healthy donors. Assay used: immunoSEQ multiplex PCR; TCRdb lists only in-frame clones, some missing. Its clone listing holds 100,000 to 150,000 clones. The source material was PBMCs. All receptors come from a young man in good health and CMV-seronegative. Each CDR3 is given with its conserved first and last residue. Each record gives: D gene, J gene, V gene, CDR3 length, CDR3 DNA, CDR3 protein. D genes are given only for firm matches.

D gene: .; J gene: TRBJ1-1; V gene: TRBV7-8; CDR3 length: 13; CDR3 DNA: TGTGCCAGCAGCAGCCTCATGAACACTGAAGCTTTCTTT; CDR3 protein: CASSSLMNTEAFF
D gene: .; J gene: TRBJ2-5; V gene: TRBV4-2; CDR3 length: 15; CDR3 DNA: TGTGCCAGCAGCCAAGATATCGGTCTCCAAGAGACCCAGTACTTC; CDR3 protein: CASSQDIGLQETQYF
D gene: TRBD2; J gene: TRBJ2-3; V gene: TRBV29-1; CDR3 length: 19; CDR3 DNA: TGCAGCGTTGAAGCTTACCTTCGGACTAGCGGGAGGCTCACAGATACGCAGTATTTT; CDR3 protein: CSVEAYLRTSGRLTDTQYF
D gene: TRBD2; J gene: TRBJ2-1; V gene: TRBV6-6; CDR3 length: 15; CDR3 DNA: TGTGCCAGCAGATTCGGGACTAGCGGTTACAATGAGCAGTTCTTC; CDR3 protein: CASRFGTSGYNEQFF
D gene: .; J gene: TRBJ2-7; V gene: TRBV6-1; CDR3 length: 17; CDR3 DNA: TGTGCCAGCAGTGAATCCCCTCCCGGGCTAGCGACATACGAGCAGTACTTC; CDR3 protein: CASSESPPGLATYEQYF
D gene: .; J gene: TRBJ1-1; V gene: TRBV29-1; CDR3 length: 14; CDR3 DNA: TGCAGCGTTGAAGATTACCGCCCGAGGACTGAAGCTTTCTTT; CDR3 protein: CSVEDYRPRTEAFF
D gene: .; J gene: TRBJ2-1; V gene: TRBV5-1; CDR3 length: 12; CDR3 DNA: TGCGCCAGCAGCTTGCGGTACAATGAGCAGTTCTTC; CDR3 protein: CASSLRYNEQFF
D gene: .; J gene: TRBJ2-2; V gene: TRBV7-2; CDR3 length: 13; CDR3 DNA: TGTGCCAGCAGCGCACTTTTCACCGGGGAGCTGTTTTTT; CDR3 protein: CASSALFTGELFF
D gene: TRBD1; J gene: TRBJ1-2; V gene: TRBV28; CDR3 length: 15; CDR3 DNA: TGTGCCAGCCGAACGGGACAGGGGTTTTTCTATGGCTACACCTTC; CDR3 protein: CASRTGQGFFYGYTF
D gene: .; J gene: TRBJ2-5; V gene: TRBV7-7; CDR3 length: 15; CDR3 DNA: TGTGCTAGCAGCTTAGAGGGGAACTCTCAAGAGACCCAGTACTTC; CDR3 protein: CASSLEGNSQETQYF
D gene: .; J gene: TRBJ1-1; V gene: TRBV30; CDR3 length: 13; CDR3 DNA: TGTGCCTGGACCCGACGGGAGAACACTGAAGCTTTCTTT; CDR3 protein: CAWTRRENTEAFF
D gene: TRBD1; J gene: TRBJ1-4; V gene: TRBV28; CDR3 length: 13; CDR3 DNA: TGTGCCAGCAGTCGACAGGGTAGAGAAAAACTGTTTTTT; CDR3 protein: CASSRQGREKLFF
D gene: .; J gene: TRBJ1-1; V gene: TRBV7-2; CDR3 length: 15; CDR3 DNA: TGTGCCAGCAGCTTACAGACAGGCCGTTGGACTGAAGCTTTCTTT; CDR3 protein: CASSLQTGRWTEAFF
D gene: TRBD2; J gene: TRBJ2-1; V gene: TRBV28; CDR3 length: 17; CDR3 DNA: TGTGCCAGCAGCTTCGGGACTAGTTTCCTCTACGGGAATGAGCAGTTCTTC; CDR3 protein: CASSFGTSFLYGNEQFF
D gene: .; J gene: TRBJ2-1; V gene: TRBV19; CDR3 length: 13; CDR3 DNA: TGTGCCAGTAGTATAGAACCTGGGGGGTCAAACGTCTTC; CDR3 protein: CASSIEPGGSNVF
D gene: .; J gene: TRBJ1-2; V gene: TRBV29-1; CDR3 length: 14; CDR3 DNA: TGCAGCGTTGAAAACCCAGGGACTTTCTATGGCTACACCTTC; CDR3 protein: CSVENPGTFYGYTF
D gene: TRBD1; J gene: TRBJ2-5; V gene: TRBV4-1; CDR3 length: 17; CDR3 DNA: TGCGCCAGCAGCCAACTCGGTCACAGGGGGGATCGGGAGACCCAGTACTTC; CDR3 protein: CASSQLGHRGDRETQYF
D gene: TRBD1; J gene: TRBJ2-1; V gene: TRBV7-7; CDR3 length: 15; CDR3 DNA: TGTGCCACCCAATCCGGGACAGGGAGTCCCGGTGAGCAGTTCTTC; CDR3 protein: CATQSGTGSPGEQFF
D gene: TRBD2; J gene: TRBJ2-3; V gene: TRBV28; CDR3 length: 15; CDR3 DNA: TGTGCCAGCAGTTTTAGGACTAGCACGAGGGATACGCAGTATTTT; CDR3 protein: CASSFRTSTRDTQYF
D gene: .; J gene: TRBJ2-2; V gene: TRBV19; CDR3 length: 15; CDR3 DNA: TGTGCCAGTACCCCCGAGAGGGGGTGGACCGGGGAGCTGTTTTTT; CDR3 protein: CASTPERGWTGELFF
D gene: .; J gene: TRBJ1-1; V gene: TRBV29-1; CDR3 length: 12; CDR3 DNA: TGCAGCGTTACAGGGTTGTACACTGAAGCTTTCTTT; CDR3 protein: CSVTGLYTEAFF
D gene: TRBD1; J gene: TRBJ1-4; V gene: TRBV28; CDR3 length: 15; CDR3 DNA: TGTGCCAGCAGTCCGAGGGACAGGCGAAATGAAAAACTGTTTTTT; CDR3 protein: CASSPRDRRNEKLFF
D gene: .; J gene: TRBJ1-1; V gene: TRBV28; CDR3 length: 15; CDR3 DNA: TGTGCCAGCACCCGTCCCTTGGGAGGGAACACTGAAGCTTTCTTT; CDR3 protein: CASTRPLGGNTEAFF
D gene: .; J gene: TRBJ2-2; V gene: TRBV7-8; CDR3 length: 17; CDR3 DNA: TGTGCCAGCAGCTTGGGCTCGACAGGCCCGAACACCGGGGAGCTGTTTTTT; CDR3 protein: CASSLGSTGPNTGELFF
D gene: TRBD1; J gene: TRBJ1-2; V gene: TRBV5-6; CDR3 length: 15; CDR3 DNA: TGTGCCAGCAGCTTGGGGCAGGGGGGCCTCTATGGCTACACCTTC; CDR3 protein: CASSLGQGGLYGYTF
D gene: TRBD2; J gene: TRBJ2-1; V gene: TRBV5-1; CDR3 length: 16; CDR3 DNA: TGCGCCAGCAGGGAACTAGCGGGAGGGCCCGGTCGTGAGCAGTTCTTC; CDR3 protein: CASRELAGGPGREQFF
D gene: TRBD1; J gene: TRBJ2-7; V gene: TRBV19; CDR3 length: 18; CDR3 DNA: TGTGCCAGAAGAGCCCGGGACAGGGACTACGTGCGACCCTCCGAGCAGTACTTC; CDR3 protein: CARRARDRDYVRPSEQYF
D gene: .; J gene: TRBJ2-5; V gene: TRBV7-3; CDR3 length: 16; CDR3 DNA: TGTGCCAGCAGCGCCCTAGGGGCAGGGGTGGGAGAGACCCAGTACTTC; CDR3 protein: CASSALGAGVGETQYF
D gene: .; J gene: TRBJ1-1; V gene: TRBV5-1; CDR3 length: 15; CDR3 DNA: TGCGCCAGCAGCTTGGGGGTGGGGGCGAACACTGAAGCTTTCTTT; CDR3 protein: CASSLGVGANTEAFF
D gene: .; J gene: TRBJ2-2; V gene: TRBV11-2; CDR3 length: 15; CDR3 DNA: TGTGCCAGCAGCGCCGGGACTTCCCGGGGCGGGGAGCTGTTTTTT; CDR3 protein: CASSAGTSRGGELFF
D gene: TRBD1; J gene: TRBJ2-7; V gene: TRBV27; CDR3 length: 13; CDR3 DNA: TGTGCCAGCAGCCAGGGACAGCTCTACGAGCAGTACTTC; CDR3 protein: CASSQGQLYEQYF
D gene: TRBD2; J gene: TRBJ2-7; V gene: TRBV30; CDR3 length: 14; CDR3 DNA: TGTGCCTGGAGAGGGAGGGTGGCATCTTACGAGCAGTACTTC; CDR3 protein: CAWRGRVASYEQYF
D gene: .; J gene: TRBJ2-7; V gene: TRBV15; CDR3 length: 13; CDR3 DNA: TGTGCCACCAGCAGAACTCTTTCCTACGAGCAGTACTTC; CDR3 protein: CATSRTLSYEQYF
D gene: TRBD2; J gene: TRBJ2-2; V gene: TRBV30; CDR3 length: 14; CDR3 DNA: TGTGCCTGGAGTAGGACTAGCAACACCGGGGAGCTGTTTTTT; CDR3 protein: CAWSRTSNTGELFF
D gene: .; J gene: TRBJ1-1; V gene: TRBV9; CDR3 length: 17; CDR3 DNA: TGTGCCAGCAGCGACGCCCCAGGGAAGGAGCGGAACACTGAAGCTTTCTTT; CDR3 protein: CASSDAPGKERNTEAFF
D gene: .; J gene: TRBJ2-7; V gene: TRBV28; CDR3 length: 14; CDR3 DNA: TGTGCCAGCAGTTCTTTCTTTAGGGGCCACGAGCAGTACTTC; CDR3 protein: CASSSFFRGHEQYF
D gene: .; J gene: TRBJ2-1; V gene: TRBV7-3; CDR3 length: 13; CDR3 DNA: TGTGCCAGCAGCTTAATAAGCGGGAATGAGCAGTTCTTC; CDR3 protein: CASSLISGNEQFF
D gene: .; J gene: TRBJ2-1; V gene: TRBV28; CDR3 length: 16; CDR3 DNA: TGTGCCAGCAGTCCCCCAGGGGCGGGAGTTCAAAATGAGCAGTTCTTC; CDR3 protein: CASSPPGAGVQNEQFF
D gene: .; J gene: TRBJ2-7; V gene: TRBV27; CDR3 length: 15; CDR3 DNA: TGTGCCAGCAGTTCGGTCCGGCTGGGGGGACACGAGCAGTACTTC; CDR3 protein: CASSSVRLGGHEQYF
D gene: .; J gene: TRBJ1-1; V gene: TRBV2; CDR3 length: 13; CDR3 DNA: TGTGCCAGCAGTGATCAGGGTTCAGGTGAAGCTTTCTTT; CDR3 protein: CASSDQGSGEAFF
D gene: .; J gene: TRBJ2-3; V gene: TRBV6-6; CDR3 length: 16; CDR3 DNA: TGTGCCAGCAGTAAACAGGGAACAACTAGCACAGATACGCAGTATTTT; CDR3 protein: CASSKQGTTSTDTQYF